The T cell receptor beta chain under discussion was sequenced for a study of blood T cell repertoires in COVID-19. The method was immunoSEQ multiplex PCR; TCRdb's version includes in-frame clones alone and lacks a portion of them. The table includes about 18,000 clones, around 81% detected once. This CDR3 contains 16 residues. Trimming removed 4 bases from V and 4 bases from J; junction bases left unmatched: 8. CDR1 is MGHRA, CDR2 YSYEKL, per germline. This clone showed up just a few times. The sample consisted of peripheral blood. The sequence was obtained from a man aged 40-55 years with active or convalescent COVID-19. The chain joins TRBV4-1 to TRBJ2-3; 10 nucleotides line up with TRBD2. CDR3 sequence (DNA): TGCGCCAGCAGCCCCCAGCGGGGGGGGACATCAGATACGCAGTATTTT. Amino acids: CASSPQRGGTSDTQYF.